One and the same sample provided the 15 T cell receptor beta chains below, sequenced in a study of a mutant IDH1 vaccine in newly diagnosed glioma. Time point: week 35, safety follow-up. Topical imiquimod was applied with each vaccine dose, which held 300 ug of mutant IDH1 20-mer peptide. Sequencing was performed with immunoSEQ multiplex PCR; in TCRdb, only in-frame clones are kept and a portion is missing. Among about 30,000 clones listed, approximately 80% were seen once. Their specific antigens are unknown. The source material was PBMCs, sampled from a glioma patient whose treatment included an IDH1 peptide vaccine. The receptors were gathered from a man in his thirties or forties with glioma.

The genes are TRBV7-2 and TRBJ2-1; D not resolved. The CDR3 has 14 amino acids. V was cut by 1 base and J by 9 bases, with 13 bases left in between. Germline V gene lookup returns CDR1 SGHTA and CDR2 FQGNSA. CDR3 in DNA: TGTGCCAGCAGCTTAGTGGGTCCGAAGGCTGAGCAGTTCTTC. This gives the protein CASSLVGPKAEQFF.

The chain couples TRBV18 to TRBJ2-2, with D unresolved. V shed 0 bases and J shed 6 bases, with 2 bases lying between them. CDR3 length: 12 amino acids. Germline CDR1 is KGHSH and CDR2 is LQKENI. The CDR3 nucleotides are TGTGCCAGCTCACCACCGTCCGGGGAGCTGTTTTTT. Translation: CASSPPSGELFF.

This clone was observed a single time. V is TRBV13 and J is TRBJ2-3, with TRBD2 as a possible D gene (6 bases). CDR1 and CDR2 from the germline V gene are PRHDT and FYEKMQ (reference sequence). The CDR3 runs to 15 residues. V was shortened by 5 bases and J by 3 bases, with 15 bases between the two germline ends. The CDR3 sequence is CASSPSTSRTDTQYF. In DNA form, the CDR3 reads TGTGCCAGCAGCCCATCGACTAGTAGAACAGATACGCAGTATTTT.

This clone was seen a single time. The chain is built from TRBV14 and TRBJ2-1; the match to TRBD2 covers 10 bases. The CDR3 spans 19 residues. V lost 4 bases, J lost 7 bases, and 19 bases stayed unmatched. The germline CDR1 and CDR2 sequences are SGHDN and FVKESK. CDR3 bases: TGTGCCAGCAGCCTTCCATCAAGACTAGCGGGTTCCTTGGGGAATGAGCAGTTCTTC. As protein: CASSLPSRLAGSLGNEQFF.

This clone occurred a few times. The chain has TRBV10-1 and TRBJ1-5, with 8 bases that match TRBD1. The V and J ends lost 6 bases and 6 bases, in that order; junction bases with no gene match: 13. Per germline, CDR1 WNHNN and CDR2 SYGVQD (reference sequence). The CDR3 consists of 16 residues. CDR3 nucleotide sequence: TGCGCCAGCAGGCCCGGGACAGGAGCGTGGAGTCAGCCCCAGCATTTT. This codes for CASRPGTGAWSQPQHF.

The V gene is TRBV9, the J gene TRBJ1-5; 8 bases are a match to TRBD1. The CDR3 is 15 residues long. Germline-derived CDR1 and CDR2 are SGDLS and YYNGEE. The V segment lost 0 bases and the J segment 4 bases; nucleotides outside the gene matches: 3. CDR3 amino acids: CASSVGQGYNQPQHF. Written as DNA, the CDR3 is TGTGCCAGCAGCGTAGGACAGGGGTATAATCAGCCCCAGCATTTT.

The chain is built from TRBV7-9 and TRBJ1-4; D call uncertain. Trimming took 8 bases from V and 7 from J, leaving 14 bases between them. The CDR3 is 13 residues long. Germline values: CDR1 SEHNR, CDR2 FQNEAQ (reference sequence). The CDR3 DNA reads TGTGCCAGCCACAGCAACTGGGGTGAAAAACTGTTTTTT. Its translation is CASHSNWGEKLFF.

The CDR3 region has the DNA TGTGCCAGCAGCCAAGTTGAGTGGGACAGGTACGAGCAGTACTTC. Its translation is CASSQVEWDRYEQYF. The V call is TRBV4-2, the J call TRBJ2-7, with 8 bases matching TRBD1. The germline CDR1 and CDR2 sequences are LGHNA and YNFKEQ. CDR3 length: 15 amino acids. V shed 1 base and J 4 bases; nucleotides not matched to a gene: 6.

The CDR3 nucleotides read TGTGCCAGCTCACCCCGGGACAGGGTTAGGTACGAGCAGTACTTC. Amino acids: CASSPRDRVRYEQYF. The V gene is TRBV18, the J gene TRBJ2-7; 9 nucleotides line up with TRBD1. In germline, CDR1 is KGHSH, CDR2 LQKENI. The CDR3 spans 15 residues. Trimming at V came to 3 bases and at J to 4 bases, leaving 7 bases not matched to a gene. Full variable domain (remainder filled in from reference TRBV18 and TRBJ2-7): NAGVMQNPRHLVRRRGQEARLRCSPMKGHSHVYWYRQLPEEGLKFMVYLQKENIIDESGMPKERFSAEFPKEGPSILRIQQVVRGDSAAYFCASSPRDRVRYEQYFGPGTRLTVT.

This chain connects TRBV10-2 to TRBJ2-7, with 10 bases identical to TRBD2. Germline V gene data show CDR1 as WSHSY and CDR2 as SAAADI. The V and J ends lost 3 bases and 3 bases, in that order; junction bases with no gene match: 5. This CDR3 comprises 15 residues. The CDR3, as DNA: TGCGCCAGCAGTGAAGGGTCTAGCGGGGGCTACGAGCAGTACTTC. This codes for CASSEGSSGGYEQYF.

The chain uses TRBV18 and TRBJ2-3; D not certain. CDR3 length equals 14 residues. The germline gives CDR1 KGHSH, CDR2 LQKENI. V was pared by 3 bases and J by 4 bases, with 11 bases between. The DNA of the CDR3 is TGTGCCAGCTCACCTACGGGCGGTTCAGATACGCAGTATTTT. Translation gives CASSPTGGSDTQYF.

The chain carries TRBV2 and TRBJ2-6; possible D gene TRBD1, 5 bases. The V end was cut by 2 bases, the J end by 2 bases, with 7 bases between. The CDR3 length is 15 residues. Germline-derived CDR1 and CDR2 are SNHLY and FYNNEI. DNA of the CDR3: TGTGCCAGCAGTGAAAGCAGGGCTGGGGCCAACGTCCTGACTTTC. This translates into CASSESRAGANVLTF.

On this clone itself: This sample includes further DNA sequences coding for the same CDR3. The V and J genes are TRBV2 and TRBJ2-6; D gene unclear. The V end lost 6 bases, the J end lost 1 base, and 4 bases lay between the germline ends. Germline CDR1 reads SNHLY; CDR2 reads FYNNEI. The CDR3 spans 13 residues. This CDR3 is CASRTSGANVLTF. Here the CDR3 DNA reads TGTGCCAGCAGGACTTCTGGGGCCAACGTCCTGACTTTC.

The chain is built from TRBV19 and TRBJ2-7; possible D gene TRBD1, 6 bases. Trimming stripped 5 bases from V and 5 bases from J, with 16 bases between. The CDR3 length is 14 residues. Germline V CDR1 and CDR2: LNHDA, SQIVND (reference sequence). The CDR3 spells CASSYTGPEHEQYF. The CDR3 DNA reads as TGTGCCAGTAGTTATACAGGGCCGGAACACGAGCAGTACTTC.

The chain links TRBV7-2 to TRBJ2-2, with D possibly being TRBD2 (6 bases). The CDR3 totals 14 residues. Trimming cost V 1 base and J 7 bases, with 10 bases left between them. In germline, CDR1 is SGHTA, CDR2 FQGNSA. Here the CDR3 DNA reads TGTGCCAGCAGCTTAGGGGGGGTAATCGGGGAGCTGTTTTTT. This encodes CASSLGGVIGELFF.